Detailed here is one TCR beta chain. It lacks a known antigen. Base qualities are not recorded, but no much larger clone differs from it by a single base. High-throughput TCR beta sequencing profiled peripheral blood CD8+ and CD4+ T cells from healthy donors, Susac syndrome patients and multiple sclerosis patients. Susac syndrome patients met recently defined diagnostic criteria for definite or probable disease. Bulk CD8+ and CD4+ T cells were purified by magnetic negative isolation, whereas CD8+ TEMRA cells were enriched by FACS. Blood was collected in EDTA tubes and processed within 24 hours, with PBMCs isolated through density gradient centrifugation. PBMCs intended for TCR sequencing were cryopreserved in liquid nitrogen and were subsequently thawed in a 37 degrees C water bath. Purity of sorted or isolated CD4+, CD8+ and CD8+ TEMRA cells was at least 90%. These data come from a study of CD8 T cells in Susac syndrome (dated by TCRdb to 2018 to 2020). About the study as a whole: Among the sequenced Susac syndrome patients, about six had clinically active disease and under 10 were in clinical remission. The study used repertoire sequencing to test whether antigen drove CD8+ T cell activation and differentiation in Susac syndrome. At blood withdrawal, Susac syndrome patients were either therapy-naive, taking corticosteroids (in some cases with IVIg as well), or taking IVIg alone.

Overall study results and their limits: No clonal expansion was detected in the CD4+ T cell repertoire of Susac syndrome patients. The study acknowledged that relatively few individuals were included in the TCR sequencing and HLA analysis.

The germline ends are 10 bases apart after V is trimmed by 5 bases and J by 2 bases. Including cysteine and phenylalanine, the CDR3 has 14 amino acids. Just the 42-base CDR3 DNA is kept, in frame starting at base 1. The germline V gene sets CDR1 to SGHAT and CDR2 to FQNNGV. RNA was extracted with the RNeasy kit and roughly 0.45 to 1 ug was reverse transcribed using random hexamers. The immunoSEQ multiplex PCR assay, which covers 54 Vbeta and 13 Jbeta segments, was used to amplify TCR beta CDR3 regions. PCR amplification bias was corrected using a synthetic template baseline for primer optimization and computational correction. Per the authors' processing: Reads were annotated to V, D and J genes per IMGT and analyzed with immunoSEQ Analyzer, keeping only productive sequences. To calculate clonality, Shannon entropy was normalized by log2 of the number of productive unique sequences and then subtracted from one. For each patient and control, public and private clones were evaluated within the 100 most prevalent clones. Clones were defined as Susac-specific if absent from the healthy and MS cohorts, from 1052 published viral clones and from other ImmuneACCESS disease sequences. TCRdb cleaned the public reads at Q25 with fastp, built clones with MiXCR and kept in-frame beta chains. Each entry merges the rows of one CDR3 protein and shows their most common DNA and genes. The V and J calls shown here were made by TCRdb, not taken from the authors' results. In all, the sample holds roughly 190,000 distinct CDR3 sequences, and roughly 95% of those were seen once. The top ten hold 0.098% of the sample.

The sequence was obtained from a human donor with Susac syndrome. What was sequenced was CD4+ T cells from PBMCs. The rearranged segments are TRBV11-2 and TRBJ1-5; no confident D gene assignment can be made. The DNA is as follows: TGTGCCAGCAGCGAATTTGGGGGCAATCAGCCCCAGCATTTT. Translated, it gives CASSEFGGNQPQHF.